One sample yielded the 15 T cell receptor beta chains listed below, sequenced in a study of blood T cell repertoires in COVID-19. The assay was immunoSEQ multiplex PCR, and TCRdb's table has in-frame clones only and misses some. The sample lists about 64,000 clones, approximately 91% occurring once. The sample consisted of peripheral blood. The receptors were gathered from a human donor in a cohort sampled during active COVID-19.

This rearrangement joins TRBV19 to TRBJ2-3; 10 positions match TRBD2. Looked up from germline, CDR1 is LNHDA and CDR2 is SQIVND (reference sequence). The length of the CDR3 is 14 residues. Losses at the gene ends were 6 bases for V and 4 bases for J; bases not matched to a gene: 4. Here the CDR3 reads CASSRGLAPDTQYF. The DNA of the CDR3 is TGTGCCAGTAGCAGGGGACTAGCGCCAGATACGCAGTATTTT.

A few counts support this clone. This CDR3 is also generated by other DNA sequences in the sample. The chain joins TRBV28 to TRBJ1-1; the match to TRBD1 covers 9 bases. The trim removed 11 bases at V and 1 base at J, leaving 11 bases unmatched. CDR3 length: 15 residues. Germline values: CDR1 MDHEN, CDR2 SYDVKM. In nucleotides, the CDR3 is TGTGCCGGGGGTGAATGGGACAGGGCGAACACTGAAGCTTTCTTT. Encoded protein: CAGGEWDRANTEAFF.

DNA for the CDR3: TGCAGCGTTTCCGGGACAGGGGCCTACAATGAGCAGTTCTTC. The encoded protein is CSVSGTGAYNEQFF. The chain couples TRBV29-1 to TRBJ2-1; the match to TRBD1 covers 10 bases. The germline V gene encodes CDR1 SQVTM and CDR2 ANQGSEA. V shed 5 bases, J shed 2 bases, and the junction held 3 bases outside the gene matches. The CDR3 has 14 residues.

The chain is built from TRBV5-1 and TRBJ2-7; 11 nucleotides match TRBD1. Trimming removed 1 base from V and 3 bases from J; junction bases left unmatched: 6. This CDR3 is 16 amino acids long. CDR1 SGHRS and CDR2 YFSETQ come from the germline V gene. As DNA, the CDR3 is TGCGCCAGCAGCTTGACGACCGGGACAGGGGGCTACGAGCAGTACTTC. Translated, it gives CASSLTTGTGGYEQYF.

The J gene is TRBJ2-1, the V gene TRBV2; 7 bases match TRBD1. The CDR3 totals 14 residues. Germline CDR1 reads SNHLY; CDR2 reads FYNNEI. Unmatched junction bases numbered 8, after V lost 8 bases and J lost 4 bases. CDR3 in DNA: TGTGCCAGCCTAGAACGGGACAGATACAATGAGCAGTTCTTC. It is translated as CASLERDRYNEQFF.

The chain links TRBV24-1 to TRBJ1-1; 7 bases are shared with TRBD1. The V gene's germline CDR1 is KGHDR and CDR2 SFDVKD. The CDR3 covers 15 residues. Trimming at V came to 7 bases and at J to 2 bases, leaving 9 bases not matched to a gene. The chain's CDR3 is CATRLRGRSNTEAFF. The CDR3 region has the DNA TGTGCCACCAGGCTCAGGGGGAGAAGTAACACTGAAGCTTTCTTT.

This clone was counted only a few times. J is TRBJ1-6 and V is TRBV9, with D tentatively TRBD1 (6 bases). With 4 bases removed from V and 5 bases from J, the gap between germline ends came to 10 bases. CDR1 SGDLS and CDR2 YYNGEE come from the germline V gene. This CDR3 region has 14 residues. The CDR3 DNA sequence: TGTGCCAGCAGCTTACGGACAGATAATTCACCCCTCCACTTT. It codes for CASSLRTDNSPLHF. Filled out from reference TRBV9 and TRBJ1-6, the complete variable domain reads DSGVTQTPKHLITATGQRVTLRCSPRSGDLSVYWYQQSLDQGLQFLIQYYNGEERAKGNILERFSAQQFPDLHSELNLSSLELGDSALYFCASSLRTDNSPLHFGNGTRLTVT.

This chain links TRBV29-1 with TRBJ1-5; no reliable D call. The length of the CDR3 is 12 residues. V dropped 4 bases and J dropped 5 bases, with 9 bases sitting between them. Germline values: CDR1 SQVTM, CDR2 ANQGSEA. The DNA of the CDR3 is TGCAGCGTTGCTTACGAGGATCAGCCCCAGCATTTT. Protein sequence: CSVAYEDQPQHF.

The chain is built from TRBV14 and TRBJ2-7; 9 bases line up with TRBD2. Germline CDR1 reads SGHDN; CDR2 reads FVKESK. The trim removed 0 bases at V and 4 bases at J, leaving 13 bases unmatched. The length of the CDR3 is 18 residues. The CDR3 is CASSQDFLAGSGRYEQYF. For the CDR3, the DNA is TGTGCCAGCAGCCAAGATTTTTTGGCCGGTAGCGGGAGATACGAGCAGTACTTC.

V and J are TRBV10-3 and TRBJ2-3, with 11 bases lining up with TRBD1. J was trimmed by 4 bases and V by 6 bases; bases with no gene match: 3. Germline V lookup: CDR1 ENHRY, CDR2 SYGVKD. The CDR3 sequence is 14 residues long. The CDR3 DNA sequence: TGTGCCATCAGAGGACAGGGGGCCCCAGATACGCAGTATTTT. Its translation is CAIRGQGAPDTQYF.

The chain couples TRBV24-1 to TRBJ2-5, with TRBD1 matching 9 bases. The CDR3 consists of 18 residues. With 1 base clipped from V and 3 bases from J, the junction kept 11 bases outside the gene matches. The germline V gene encodes CDR1 KGHDR and CDR2 SFDVKD. Here the CDR3 DNA reads TGTGCCACCAGTGATTTCCGTGTTGGGACAGGGAATAAAGAGACCCAGTACTTC. Translated: CATSDFRVGTGNKETQYF.

The chain employs TRBV6-1 and TRBJ2-7; D uncertain. V shed 3 bases and J shed 2 bases, with 5 bases lying between them. The CDR3 consists of 12 residues. CDR1 MNHNS and CDR2 SASEGT come from the germline V gene. The CDR3 nucleotides are TGTGCCAGCAGTGAGTCGGCCTACGAGCAGTACTTC. Encoded protein: CASSESAYEQYF.

The genes are TRBV9 and TRBJ2-2; 9 nucleotides align to TRBD2. Germline values: CDR1 SGDLS, CDR2 YYNGEE. V lost 0 bases to trimming and J lost 3 bases; unmatched junction nucleotides: 9. The CDR3 contains 18 residues. This chain's CDR3 is CASSVEISGSLDTGELFF. CDR3 bases: TGTGCCAGCAGCGTAGAAATTAGCGGGAGTCTGGACACCGGGGAGCTGTTTTTT.

The CDR3 coding sequence is TGTGCCATCAGATCCGGGACAGGGGTAGAGACCCAGTACTTC. Its protein is CAIRSGTGVETQYF. The chain joins TRBV10-3 to TRBJ2-5; 10 nucleotides align to TRBD1. This CDR3 has 14 amino acids. The V gene's germline CDR1 is ENHRY and CDR2 SYGVKD. J gave up 4 bases and V 6 bases, and 5 bases lay outside the gene matches.

The gene calls are TRBV24-1 and TRBJ2-3; D is unclear. The germline CDR1 and CDR2 sequences are KGHDR and SFDVKD. Trimming took 6 bases from V and 1 from J, leaving 7 bases between them. The CDR3 contains 13 residues. The CDR3 here is CATSFQGTDTQYF. The CDR3 DNA sequence: TGTGCCACCAGTTTTCAGGGCACAGATACGCAGTATTTT.